This T cell receptor (beta chain) is from a study of T cells after yellow fever vaccination. General study findings and limits: The secondary response showed a weaker magnitude and a faster peak, day 5 versus 15. The study noted that FACS-sorted repertoires could contain abundant clonotypes contaminating from the bulk population. CD4 and CD8 compartments shared a small share of clonotypes.

A single record per CDR3 protein comes from TCRdb applying MiXCR to the 5' RACE reads. Altogether fewer than 650,000 distinct CDR3 sequences are present, 21% being singletons, with the ten largest covering about 16%. The CDR3 is 16 residues long. Germline V lookup: CDR1 LGHNA, CDR2 YNFKEQ. Trimming removed 4 bases from V and 4 bases from J, with 16 bases in between. In regard to this clonotype: The antigen is undetermined.

The chain joins TRBV4-2 to TRBJ2-2; D might be TRBD1 or TRBD2, each matching 5 bases. This receptor was taken from a man aged 18 to 29 who received the YFV17D yellow fever vaccine. The starting material was PBMCs, obtained approximately 20 days after the first yellow fever vaccination. The CDR3 DNA sequence: TGTGCCAGCAGCCTAGACTGGATGAGGGGCACCGGGGAGCTGTTTTTT. As protein: CASSLDWMRGTGELFF.